This T cell receptor (beta chain) originates from a study of blood T cell repertoires in COVID-19 (TCRdb year 2020). Context from the whole study: Samples from collaborators originated in the United States, Italy and Spain and spanned both the acute and convalescent phases of COVID-19. Where HLA class I and class II types were available, the types were taken from metadata supplied by the sample provider, not from assay-based typing. The repertoires were released in a freely available public database intended as a resource for research on the immune response to SARS-CoV-2. The samples were drawn from two sources: the first 160 participants of the ongoing ImmuneRACE study, and 1,254 subjects contributed by 6 global collaborators. Deeply sampled blood TCRbeta repertoires from subjects exposed to, actively infected with, or recovered from COVID-19 were included in the dataset. The material from the prospective study consisted of cDNA or gDNA derived from T cells, B-cell-depleted T cells, or PBMCs. A de-identified subject ID, COVID-19 status, age in years and sex were almost always included in the sample metadata.

TCRbeta CDR3 regions were amplified from genomic DNA by means of the immunoSEQ Assay, a bias-controlled multiplex PCR. The original methods were these. Within the assay, amplification of reference gene primers was used to estimate how many nucleated cells each sample contained. Sequence reads were collapsed and filtered to measure the absolute abundance of every unique TCRbeta CDR3 rearrangement. Productive Simpson clonality was computed per sample as the square root of Simpson's diversity index over productive rearrangements. TCRdb carries this immuneACCESS record with in-frame sequences only. Its versions omit some clonotypes, under half of them owing to an unresolved V gene in the studies checked, with the rest unexplained. V and J calls plus clone size are reproduced from that table; the DNA served to infer D and trimming. The sample records approximately 170,000 clones, around four fifths of which are singletons. About an eighth of the sample is in the top ten clones.

A second Seattle source provided samples from volunteer blood donors who had recovered from COVID-19. Collaborating institutions collected whole blood in K2EDTA tubes following their own protocols. For TCRbeta analysis, collaborators shipped samples in one of three forms: frozen whole blood, isolated PBMCs, or DNA extracted from either of those sample types. Study-wide findings and limitations: Clinical and demographic metadata were provided uncurated, with the amount varying by source and participant.

The CDR3 sequence holds 17 residues, the cysteine and phenylalanine included. The retained sequence is limited to the CDR3, 51 bases, with the frame set at the first base. After removal of 2 bases from V and 7 bases from J, the junction retains 12 bases not matched to a gene. CDR1 and CDR2 (SGDLS, YYNGEE) derive from the germline V gene. In the case of this clone: Its antigen is currently not known. No qualities accompany the bases; no much larger clone lies one base away.

Sequenced: peripheral blood. The chain was built from TRBV9 and TRBJ2-1; TRBD2 agrees with 10 junctional bases. The source of this sequence is an older man who had recovered from COVID-19. The DNA reads as follows: TGTGCCAGCAGCGTCCGGACTAGCGGAGGGGGGTATAATGAGCAGTTCTTC. Its coded protein is CASSVRTSGGGYNEQFF.